These 27 T cell receptor beta chains came from one sample sequenced in a study of blood T cells in healthy people across ages. For the second PCR, which ran for 7 to 11 cycles, a sample-barcoded 5' primer and a J-beta primer mix were used. TCRdb re-called the 5' RACE reads with MiXCR, one entry per CDR3 protein. The sample has about 1.4 million distinct CDR3 sequences, roughly 59% seen once. The source material was blood. The receptor source for this set is a young man in good health.

V is TRBV2 and J is TRBJ1-1; D remains unclear. Germline V CDR1 and CDR2: SNHLY, FYNNEI. The CDR3 runs 14 residues. With 2 bases removed from V and 12 bases from J, the gap between germline ends came to 19 bases. The CDR3 is CASSETSGIVSTFF. CDR3 nucleotide sequence: TGTGCCAGCAGTGAAACTTCTGGGATCGTCAGCACTTTCTTT. The full variable domain, with the rest looked up from reference TRBV2 and TRBJ1-1, is EPEVTQTPSHQVTQMGQEVILRCVPISNHLYFYWYRQILGQKVEFLVSFYNNEISEKSEIFDDQFSVERPDGSNFTLKIRSTKLEDSAMYFCASSETSGIVSTFFGQGTRLTVV.

The V gene is TRBV7-2, the J gene TRBJ2-3; D gene ambiguous. In germline, CDR1 is SGHTA, CDR2 FQGNSA. The CDR3 is 15 residues long. Trimming removed 2 bases from V and 3 bases from J, with 12 bases in between. The CDR3: CASSLNSPRTDTQYF. The CDR3 nucleotides read TGTGCCAGCAGCTTAAACTCCCCAAGGACAGATACGCAGTATTTT.

V and J are TRBV9 and TRBJ1-2; D gene unclear. The length of the CDR3 is 12 residues. Germline V CDR1 and CDR2: SGDLS, YYNGEE. V was shortened by 6 bases and J by 0 bases, with 6 bases between the two germline ends. The CDR3 nucleotides are TGTGCCAGCACACATACTAACTATGGCTACACCTTC. Residues: CASTHTNYGYTF.

This clonotype came up a few times. This chain links TRBV29-1 with TRBJ1-2; 7 nucleotides agree with TRBD1. The CDR3 runs 15 residues. V was clipped by 7 bases and J by 0 bases; unmatched bases: 11. Per germline, CDR1 SQVTM and CDR2 ANQGSEA. CDR3 DNA sequence: TGCAGCGCGGTAGGGGGCGAGGACGCTAACTATGGCTACACCTTC. It codes for CSAVGGEDANYGYTF.

The V gene is TRBV20-1, the J gene TRBJ1-5, with D perhaps matching TRBD1 (5 bases). Trimming removed 5 bases from V and 5 bases from J, with 22 bases in between. The germline CDR1 and CDR2 sequences are DFQATT and SNEGSKA (reference sequence). CDR3 length: 16 residues. CDR3 sequence reads: CSAGDYLRVADQPQHF. CDR3 nucleotide sequence: TGCAGTGCTGGGGACTACTTGAGGGTCGCTGATCAGCCCCAGCATTTT.

This chain uses TRBV7-9 with TRBJ2-1, with D perhaps matching TRBD1 or TRBD2 (5 bases each). CDR3 length: 14 amino acids. V was trimmed by 5 bases and J by 6 bases, leaving 14 bases between them. Germline CDR1 and CDR2: SEHNR and FQNEAQ (reference sequence). CDR3 coding DNA: TGTGCCAGCAGCCGGGACGCCACTATCAATGAGCAGTTCTTC. Translated, it gives CASSRDATINEQFF. Complete variable domain (other parts from reference TRBV7-9 and TRBJ2-1): DTGVSQNPRHKITKRGQNVTFRCDPISEHNRLYWYRQTLGQGPEFLTYFQNEAQLEKSRLLSDRFSAERPKGSFSTLEIQRTEQGDSAMYLCASSRDATINEQFFGPGTRLTVL.

This clonotype was counted a few times. V is TRBV7-6 and J is TRBJ2-7, with D possibly being TRBD1 (5 bases). The germline V gene has CDR1 SGHVS and CDR2 FNYEAQ. V was shortened by 1 base and J by 2 bases, with 12 bases between the two germline ends. The CDR3 covers 15 residues. Here the CDR3 DNA reads TGTGCCAGCAGCTTAGAGGCCGAAGGGGCCTACGAGCAGTACTTC. It is translated as CASSLEAEGAYEQYF.

CDR3 in amino acids: CASSRRRYGYTF. CDR3 nucleotides: TGTGCCAGCAGTCGCCGTCGGTATGGCTACACCTTC. This chain joins TRBV6-2 or TRBV6-3 and TRBJ1-2; D unclear. V lost 5 bases and J 5 bases, leaving 9 bases between the germline ends. Germline CDR1 and CDR2: MNHEY and SVGEGT. This CDR3 is 12 amino acids long.

The genes are TRBV20-1 and TRBJ1-2; the D is unclear. The length of the CDR3 is 10 residues. The V end was cut by 5 bases, the J end by 6 bases, with 7 bases between. Per the germline V gene, CDR1 is DFQATT and CDR2 is SNEGSKA (reference sequence). The CDR3 region is CSAPLDGYTF. The CDR3 bases are TGCAGTGCTCCTTTGGATGGCTACACCTTC.

This chain connects TRBV5-5 to TRBJ2-3; maybe TRBD2 (5 bases). Trimming took 0 bases from V and 3 from J, leaving 11 bases between them. CDR1 SGHKS and CDR2 YYEKEE come from the germline V gene (reference sequence). The CDR3 runs to 15 residues. The CDR3 region has the DNA TGTGCCAGCAGCTTGGGAGGGTCGGCTACAGATACGCAGTATTTT. Translating it yields CASSLGGSATDTQYF.

A few counts support this clonotype. The rearrangement joins TRBV5-1 to TRBJ2-3; possibly TRBD1 for D (5 bases). Germline values: CDR1 SGHRS, CDR2 YFSETQ. CDR3 length: 15 amino acids. The V gene lost 1 base and the J gene lost 3 bases, with 12 bases spanning the gap. The CDR3 loop reads CASSLRQGSTDTQYF. In DNA, the CDR3 is TGCGCCAGCAGCTTGAGGCAGGGTTCAACAGATACGCAGTATTTT.

The V call is TRBV29-1, the J call TRBJ1-1; 8 bases are a match to TRBD1. Germline V CDR1 and CDR2: SQVTM, ANQGSEA. The CDR3 runs to 12 residues. Trimming took 6 bases from V and 5 from J; bases not matched to a gene: 5. CDR3: CSVGQGKTEAFF. The CDR3 coding sequence is TGCAGCGTCGGACAGGGTAAGACTGAAGCTTTCTTT.

The V gene is TRBV7-2, the J gene TRBJ2-5; TRBD2 aligns across 10 bases. The CDR3 is 16 residues long. J was trimmed by 5 bases and V by 5 bases; bases with no gene match: 11. Germline CDR1 reads SGHTA; CDR2 reads FQGNSA. CDR3 sequence: CASSPPQREGLETQYF. The DNA for the CDR3 is TGTGCCAGCAGCCCTCCTCAGCGGGAGGGCTTGGAGACCCAGTACTTC.

This clonotype was observed a handful of times. The J gene is TRBJ2-1, the V gene TRBV20-1, with 7 bases that match TRBD1. This CDR3 is built from 14 residues. V dropped 3 bases and J dropped 10; count of bases not matched to a gene: 12. CDR1 is DFQATT, CDR2 SNEGSKA, per germline (reference sequence). The CDR3 region has the DNA TGCAGTGCTAGGCTTAGCAGGGGGTCCGGGGAGCAGTTCTTC. Amino acid sequence: CSARLSRGSGEQFF.

The chain links TRBV7-9 to TRBJ2-1, with 9 bases identical to TRBD2. Trimming took 5 bases from V and 2 from J; bases not matched to a gene: 4. Looked up from germline, CDR1 is SEHNR and CDR2 is FQNEAQ (reference sequence). The CDR3 spans 15 residues. Here the CDR3 DNA reads TGTGCCAGCAGCCTCCCTAGCGGGGCCTACAATGAGCAGTTCTTC. Translation: CASSLPSGAYNEQFF.

The chain employs TRBV7-2 and TRBJ1-4, with 7 bases fitting TRBD1. The CDR3 consists of 15 residues. CDR1 and CDR2 (germline): SGHTA, FQGNSA. V gave up 6 bases and J gave up 0 bases; unmatched junction bases: 4. In nucleotides, the CDR3 is TGTGCCAGCAGAGGACAGGTTGCAACTAATGAAAAACTGTTTTTT. Translation: CASRGQVATNEKLFF.

This clonotype was detected only once. The rearrangement uses TRBV20-1 and TRBJ1-3, with D possibly matching TRBD1 (6 bases). Germline assignment: CDR1 DFQATT and CDR2 SNEGSKA (reference sequence). This CDR3 comprises 14 residues. Between the trimmed V and J ends, which lost 6 bases and 0 bases, there was a span of 12 bases. The CDR3 bases are TGCAGTGCCAGACAGGCAGGCTCTGGAAACACCATATATTTT. It encodes CSARQAGSGNTIYF.

Only a few counts were recorded for this clonotype. The chain is built from TRBV10-3 and TRBJ2-5; TRBD1 matches 7 bases. J gave up 11 bases and V 11 bases, and 17 bases lay outside the gene matches. This CDR3 comprises 13 residues. CDR1 and CDR2 from the germline V gene are ENHRY and SYGVKD. CDR3 protein: CAVQTGFGNEQYF. The CDR3 bases are TGTGCCGTACAGACAGGGTTCGGCAATGAGCAGTACTTC.

This clonotype was observed a few times. The V and J genes are TRBV6-5 and TRBJ2-5, with D possibly matching TRBD1 (6 bases). Germline CDR1 is MNHEY and CDR2 is SVGAGI. Trimming shortened V by 2 bases and J by 4 bases, and 11 bases separated the two germline ends. This CDR3 spans 14 amino acids. CDR3 bases: TGTGCCAGCAGTTACCGTGGGGGCGGAGAGACCCAGTACTTC. Amino acid sequence: CASSYRGGGETQYF.

The chain carries TRBV27 and TRBJ2-5; D might be TRBD1 (5 bases). Germline V lookup: CDR1 MNHEY, CDR2 SMNVEV (reference sequence). The CDR3 extends over 14 amino acids. Trimming left V 8 bases short and J 2 bases short, with 15 bases between. The CDR3 DNA is TGTGCCAGCGGTAGGAGTGCAGGGCAAGAGACCCAGTACTTC. It specifies CASGRSAGQETQYF.

The rearrangement joins TRBV10-3 to TRBJ2-7; D is perhaps TRBD1 or TRBD2 (5 bases each). Between the trimmed V and J ends, which lost 0 bases and 7 bases, there was a span of 16 bases. The CDR3 length is 15 residues. Germline V gene data show CDR1 as ENHRY and CDR2 as SYGVKD. The CDR3 sequence is CAISESAMREGEQYF. The CDR3 DNA sequence: TGTGCCATCAGTGAGTCGGCCATGAGAGAGGGGGAGCAGTACTTC.

V gene TRBV20-1 combines with J gene TRBJ2-1, with 11 bases that match TRBD1. The germline CDR1 and CDR2 sequences are DFQATT and SNEGSKA (reference sequence). CDR3 length: 14 amino acids. J lost 7 bases, V lost 3 bases, and 5 bases had no gene match. CDR3 nucleotides: TGCAGTGCTAGTCGGGACAGGGGGGTTAATGAGCAGTTCTTC. Its translation is CSASRDRGVNEQFF.

This chain links TRBV5-1 with TRBJ2-7, with a weak D call TRBD1 (6 bases). Germline V gene sequence: CDR1 SGHRS, CDR2 YFSETQ. V lost 6 bases and J 0 bases, leaving 10 bases between the germline ends. The CDR3 runs 13 residues. The CDR3 region is CASMGDNSYEQYF. In DNA form, the CDR3 reads TGCGCCAGCATGGGGGACAACTCCTACGAGCAGTACTTC.

The V gene is TRBV12-3 or TRBV12-4, the J gene TRBJ2-5; 9 nucleotides match TRBD1. Losses at the gene ends were 8 bases for V and 11 bases for J; bases not matched to a gene: 12. The CDR3 runs to 13 residues. CDR3 loop: CASAAGTGWEQYF. The CDR3 DNA follows: TGTGCCAGCGCAGCAGGGACAGGGTGGGAGCAGTACTTC.

A few counts support this clonotype. The J gene is TRBJ2-7, the V gene TRBV4-1; D is unresolved. This CDR3 spans 14 amino acids. The V end lost 1 base, the J end lost 2 bases, and 9 bases lay between the germline ends. Germline lookup yields CDR1 MGHRA and CDR2 YSYEKL. The chain's CDR3 is CASSQVGPTYEQYF. In DNA, the CDR3 is TGCGCCAGCAGCCAAGTCGGGCCCACCTACGAGCAGTACTTC.

J is TRBJ2-2 and V is TRBV4-1; TRBD2 matches at 7 bases. Trimming removed 5 bases from V and 5 bases from J; junction bases left unmatched: 11. This CDR3 has 16 residues. The germline V gene encodes CDR1 MGHRA and CDR2 YSYEKL. CDR3 protein: CASSFQTSRTTGELFF. In DNA, the CDR3 is TGCGCCAGCAGCTTTCAGACTAGCCGCACTACCGGGGAGCTGTTTTTT.

The chain couples TRBV7-6 to TRBJ2-2; weak D call: TRBD1 (6 bases). Germline assignment: CDR1 SGHVS and CDR2 FNYEAQ. The CDR3 consists of 15 residues. Trimming removed 4 bases from V and 6 bases from J, with 15 bases in between. CDR3 sequence: CASSSQEPGAGELFF. CDR3 DNA: TGTGCCAGCAGCTCACAGGAGCCAGGGGCCGGGGAGCTGTTTTTT.